The 21 T cell receptor beta chains listed next were all sequenced from one sample in a study of yellow fever vaccine responses in identical twins. TCRdb ran MiXCR on the RT-PCR reads and lists one entry per CDR3 protein. The sample lists roughly 5,400 distinct CDR3 sequences; around 86% were seen once. The specimen was T cells from blood (PBMCs), unsorted or a sorted subset (not recorded which), collected before or after yellow fever vaccination (not recorded which). These receptors all stem from a woman between 18 and 29 years old who received the yellow fever vaccine.

This chain uses TRBV30 with TRBJ2-7; possibly TRBD1 for D (7 bases). Germline V gene data show CDR1 as GTSNPN and CDR2 as SVGIG (reference sequence). The CDR3 spans 15 residues. The V end was cut by 0 bases, the J end by 3 bases, with 15 bases between. The CDR3: CAWSVFPGGFYEQYF. DNA for the CDR3: TGTGCCTGGAGTGTATTTCCAGGGGGGTTCTACGAGCAGTACTTC.

This clonotype appeared a few times. The gene calls are TRBV20-1 and TRBJ2-1; D not resolved. This CDR3 region has 13 residues. Germline assignment: CDR1 DFQATT and CDR2 SNEGSKA (reference sequence). V lost 3 bases to trimming and J lost 0 bases, with 6 bases between them. This CDR3 reads CSASESSYNEQFF. Written as DNA, the CDR3 is TGCAGTGCTAGTGAGAGCTCCTACAATGAGCAGTTCTTC.

The V and J genes are TRBV5-1 and TRBJ1-1; D may be TRBD1 (5 bases). The germline V gene encodes CDR1 SGHRS and CDR2 YFSETQ. The V gene lost 3 bases and the J gene lost 3 bases, with 12 bases spanning the gap. The CDR3 is made up of 14 amino acids. The CDR3 sequence: CASSSPPRDTEAFF. The CDR3 DNA reads TGCGCCAGCAGCTCCCCGCCCAGGGACACTGAAGCTTTCTTT.

J is TRBJ2-5 and V is TRBV29-1; D unclear. The CDR3 extends over 14 amino acids. In germline, CDR1 is SQVTM, CDR2 ANQGSEA. Trimming took 6 bases from V and 0 from J, leaving 14 bases between them. For the CDR3, the DNA is TGCAGCGTGACCCCGGACGGGTACCAAGAGACCCAGTACTTC. Protein sequence: CSVTPDGYQETQYF.

The rearrangement uses TRBV24-1 and TRBJ2-3; D remains ambiguous. Germline CDR1 reads KGHDR; CDR2 reads SFDVKD. This CDR3 region has 14 residues. V dropped 8 bases and J dropped 1 base, with 12 bases sitting between them. In nucleotides, the CDR3 is TGTGCCACCACATCGGGCGCCGGCACAGATACGCAGTATTTT. Translating gives CATTSGAGTDTQYF.

This clonotype has more than one count but fewer than ten. The gene calls are TRBV28 and TRBJ2-7; TRBD2 matches at 11 bases. Germline V lookup: CDR1 MDHEN, CDR2 SYDVKM. V shed 10 bases, J shed 5 bases, and the junction held 13 bases outside the gene matches. The CDR3 totals 15 residues. The CDR3 is CATRLLLAGVDEQYF. DNA for the CDR3: TGTGCCACCCGACTTTTACTAGCGGGAGTAGACGAGCAGTACTTC.

The CDR3: CASSTTGAGANVLTF. CDR3 nucleotides: TGTGCCAGTAGTACCACAGGGGCTGGGGCCAACGTCCTGACTTTC. The genes are TRBV19 and TRBJ2-6; 7 bases are a match to TRBD1. The CDR3 length is 15 residues. Trimming cost V 4 bases and J 2 bases; bases outside gene matches: 2. In germline, CDR1 is LNHDA, CDR2 SQIVND (reference sequence).

The rearrangement uses TRBV5-6 and TRBJ1-2, with a possible D match to TRBD1 (5 bases). V was pared by 4 bases and J by 4 bases, with 8 bases between. CDR1 SGHDT and CDR2 YYEEEE come from the germline V gene. CDR3 length: 12 amino acids. The CDR3 sequence is CASSRDSYGYTF. In DNA form, the CDR3 reads TGTGCCAGCAGCCGTGACAGCTATGGCTACACCTTC.

V gene TRBV6-1 combines with J gene TRBJ2-7; TRBD2 aligns across 7 bases. Germline V lookup: CDR1 MNHNS, CDR2 SASEGT. The trim removed 8 bases at V and 0 bases at J, leaving 1 base unmatched. The CDR3 sequence is 12 residues long. CDR3 bases: TGTGCCAGCGGGGGGGGCTCCTACGAGCAGTACTTC. This gives the protein CASGGGSYEQYF.

V and J are TRBV7-2 and TRBJ2-5, with 7 bases lining up with TRBD2. Germline values: CDR1 SGHTA, CDR2 FQGNSA. The CDR3 spans 14 residues. Trimming removed 0 bases from V and 3 bases from J; junction bases left unmatched: 1. CDR3 sequence: CASSLAAGEETQYF. In DNA, the CDR3 is TGTGCCAGCAGCTTAGCGGCGGGGGAAGAGACCCAGTACTTC.

This sequence joins TRBV6-5 and TRBJ2-1, with no clear D. The V end was cut by 2 bases, the J end by 10 bases, with 9 bases between. The CDR3 runs 12 residues. From germline, CDR1 is MNHEY and CDR2 SVGAGI. For the CDR3, the DNA is TGTGCCAGCAGTTACCCGAGTAAGGAGCAGTTCTTC. Translated, it gives CASSYPSKEQFF.

Concerning this clonotype itself: At one boundary the junction diverges from the germline segment, which might be a read error. The genes are TRBV7-6 and TRBJ2-1, with 7 bases identical to TRBD2. Germline lookup yields CDR1 SGHVS and CDR2 FNYEAQ. This CDR3 is built from 14 residues. The CDR3 protein is CASSPDGGLGEQFF. For the CDR3, the DNA is TGTGCTAGCAGCCCCGACGGGGGGTTAGGTGAGCAGTTCTTC.

This chain links TRBV29-1 with TRBJ2-7; TRBD2 agrees at 8 bases. The germline V gene has CDR1 SQVTM and CDR2 ANQGSEA. V was clipped by 6 bases and J by 5 bases; unmatched bases: 9. The CDR3 covers 13 residues. CDR3 nucleotides: TGCAGCGTCATTGCGACGGGAGGGAACGAGCAGTACTTC. Translating it yields CSVIATGGNEQYF.

This chain uses TRBV6-5 with TRBJ2-7, with D hard to call. The CDR3 runs 13 residues. The germline CDR1 and CDR2 sequences are MNHEY and SVGAGI. Trimming took off 2 bases at V and 9 bases at J, with 14 bases between the two ends. CDR3 amino acids: CASSYRDGRTQYF. DNA for the CDR3: TGTGCCAGCAGTTACCGCGACGGCCGTACGCAGTACTTC.

The J gene is TRBJ2-1, the V gene TRBV5-4; TRBD2 matches at 11 bases. Germline CDR1 is SGHNT and CDR2 is YYREEE (reference sequence). The ends lost 1 base at V and 12 bases at J; junction bases unmatched: 9. There are 15 residues in the CDR3. Here the CDR3 reads CASSLRLAGGTGQFF. Here the CDR3 DNA reads TGTGCCAGCAGCTTGCGGCTAGCGGGAGGAACTGGGCAGTTCTTC.

The chain employs TRBV11-1 and TRBJ2-1; 7 nucleotides match TRBD2. After removal of 3 bases from V and 7 bases from J, the junction contained 9 bases not matched to a gene. Germline values: CDR1 SGHAT, CDR2 FQDESV (reference sequence). The CDR3 sequence is 15 residues long. The CDR3 nucleotides are TGTGCCAGCAGCTTTAACTTCGCGGGAGAGAATGAGCAGTTCTTC. Translating it yields CASSFNFAGENEQFF.

This chain connects TRBV20-1 to TRBJ2-7; D is perhaps TRBD1 (6 bases). V shed 2 bases and J shed 1 base, with 12 bases lying between them. The CDR3 is made up of 14 amino acids. Germline CDR1 and CDR2: DFQATT and SNEGSKA (reference sequence). The CDR3 DNA is TGCAGTGCTAGACCCACACAGGGATCCTACGAGCAGTACTTC. Amino acids: CSARPTQGSYEQYF.

This rearrangement joins TRBV2 to TRBJ1-4, with unresolved D. This CDR3 has 14 residues. Trimming removed 1 base from V and 8 bases from J, with 11 bases in between. Germline CDR1 reads SNHLY; CDR2 reads FYNNEI. The CDR3 DNA reads TGTGCCAGCAGTGAAGGGGGTCTCGGAGAAAAACTGTTTTTT. Protein product: CASSEGGLGEKLFF.

The V and J genes are TRBV12-3 or TRBV12-4 and TRBJ2-3; D is possibly TRBD2 (6 bases). V lost 5 bases and J lost 6, with 9 bases in between. The CDR3 is made up of 12 amino acids. As DNA, the CDR3 is TGTGCCAGCAGTCCTGGAGGGGATACGCAGTATTTT. This sequence encodes CASSPGGDTQYF.

This clonotype was seen more than once but under ten times. CDR3 sequence (DNA): TGTGCCAGCACTTCCGGAAATCAGCCCCAGCATTTT. It codes for CASTSGNQPQHF. The chain uses TRBV6-5 and TRBJ1-5; D gene uncertain. V shed 7 bases and J shed 4 bases, with 8 bases lying between them. CDR3 length: 12 amino acids. CDR1 and CDR2 (germline): MNHEY, SVGAGI.

The gene calls are TRBV15 and TRBJ2-3; D unresolved. Trimming shortened V by 5 bases and J by 0 bases, and 9 bases separated the two germline ends. CDR1 and CDR2 from the germline V gene are LNHNV and YYDKDF (reference sequence). This CDR3 contains 14 residues. CDR3 bases: TGTGCCACCAGCGGGTTCCCTAGCACAGATACGCAGTATTTT. Protein sequence: CATSGFPSTDTQYF.